A selection of T cell receptor beta chains follows, all from one sample in a study of cytomegalovirus exposure and HLA in healthy donors. The data were produced by immunoSEQ multiplex PCR, yet TCRdb's version contains in-frame clones alone and is incomplete. The sample lists some 170,000 clones, around 79% seen once, with almost 6.5% in the top ten. The source material was PBMCs. These receptors originate from a man aged 35-49 years in good health and CMV-seropositive. The CDR3 runs from the conserved cysteine through the conserved F or W. Each record gives: V gene, J gene, CDR3 length, D gene, clone size, CDR3 DNA, CDR3 protein. A D gene is named only where the DNA matches it firmly. Not all rows give a size; the values are once, few, many and, for expanded clones, a class.

TRBV13,TRBJ2-7,13,NA,NA,TGTGCCAGCAGCCGACCGGGATCTAGCGAGCAGTACTTC,CASSRPGSSEQYF
TRBV27,TRBJ1-5,13,TRBD1,NA,TGTGCCAGCGCGTTGACAGGGATTCAGCCCCAGCATTTT,CASALTGIQPQHF
TRBV5-4,TRBJ2-5,17,TRBD1,NA,TGTGCCAGCAGCTTGGTGAGATTCGGCAGGGGGCAAGAGACCCAGTACTTC,CASSLVRFGRGQETQYF
TRBV11-2,TRBJ2-5,14,NA,NA,TGTGCCAGCAGCCATTCGACAAATCAAGAGACCCAGTACTTC,CASSHSTNQETQYF
TRBV7-2,TRBJ1-1,13,NA,once,TGTGCCAGCAGCGGTGCCAGGGATACTGAAGCTTTCTTT,CASSGARDTEAFF
TRBV19,TRBJ2-1,14,NA,NA,TGTGCCAGTAGGGGTGGGGCTGCCGGGAATGAGCAGTTCTTC,CASRGGAAGNEQFF
TRBV28,TRBJ1-5,16,NA,NA,TGTGCCAGCAGTTTAGCGCAGGACTTTAGCAATCAGCCCCAGCATTTT,CASSLAQDFSNQPQHF
TRBV7-9,TRBJ1-5,14,NA,NA,TGTGCCAGCAGCGGAGACAGGTTCAATCAGCCCCAGCATTTT,CASSGDRFNQPQHF
TRBV10-3,TRBJ1-1,14,NA,NA,TGTGCCATCAAACCGACAGACCTCAACACTGAAGCTTTCTTT,CAIKPTDLNTEAFF
TRBV5-1,TRBJ1-5,15,NA,NA,TGCGCCAGCAGCTTGGACTCAGGTAGCAATCAGCCCCAGCATTTT,CASSLDSGSNQPQHF
TRBV19,TRBJ2-7,13,TRBD1,NA,TGTGCCAGTGGGGAGTGGGGACAGTACGAGCAGTACTTC,CASGEWGQYEQYF
TRBV28,TRBJ2-3,15,TRBD2,NA,TGTGCCAGCATTCTTAGCGGGAGGTCGTCAGATACGCAGTATTTT,CASILSGRSSDTQYF
TRBV7-8,TRBJ2-4,15,TRBD1,few,TGTGCCAGCAGCTTAGTGGTGACAGGGATGAACATTCAGTACTTC,CASSLVVTGMNIQYF
TRBV19,TRBJ2-3,14,TRBD2,NA,TGTGCCAGTAGTACTAGCGGGAGTACAGATACGCAGTATTTT,CASSTSGSTDTQYF
TRBV6-5,TRBJ2-2,15,TRBD1,NA,TGTGCCAGCAGGAGGGACAGATCTAACACCGGGGAGCTGTTTTTT,CASRRDRSNTGELFF
TRBV6-1,TRBJ2-2,14,NA,NA,TGTGCCACTATCCCTTGGGGCCGCACCGGGGAGCTGTTTTTT,CATIPWGRTGELFF
TRBV5-4,TRBJ1-4,15,NA,NA,TGTGCCAGCAGCCCCGGGGCGGGGGATTATGAAAAACTGTTTTTT,CASSPGAGDYEKLFF
TRBV28,TRBJ1-2,15,NA,NA,TGTGCCAGCAGTTTAGGTGGCAGGGTGGGCTATGGCTACACCTTC,CASSLGGRVGYGYTF
TRBV5-1,TRBJ1-3,15,NA,NA,TGCGCCAGCAGCTCAGACAGCAGCTCTGGAAACACCATATATTTT,CASSSDSSSGNTIYF
TRBV15,TRBJ1-4,16,NA,once,TGTGCCACCAGCAGCCCCCTCGGGGCAACTAATGAAAAACTGTTTTTT,CATSSPLGATNEKLFF